This T cell receptor beta chain is drawn from a study of T cells in Graves' hyperthyroidism and ophthalmopathy. Whole-study findings and limits: Blood also carried most thyroid clonotypes expanded above 0.001.

Only a few counts were recorded for this clonotype. The antigen is not known. Germline V gene data show CDR1 as SGHTA and CDR2 as FQGNSA. The CDR3 is made up of 16 amino acids. Trimming at V came to 4 bases and at J to 4 bases, leaving 11 bases not matched to a gene. Uncontrolled infection, other autoimmune disease, pregnancy or lactation disqualified patients from enrolment. Amplification of TCR beta CDR3 regions used RNA as the template. Using the HTBI primer set, a first-round RT-PCR was run on the TCR CDR3. TCRdb used MiXCR to reprocess the multiplex PCR reads, holding one entry per CDR3 protein. The table records 550,000 to 850,000 distinct CDR3 sequences, about 19% of them present only once.

The chain has TRBV7-2 and TRBJ2-3, with TRBD2 identical over 7 bases. Material for sequencing was blood. The sequence was obtained from a woman aged 45 to 65 with Graves' hyperthyroidism that later progressed to Graves' ophthalmopathy. CDR3 sequence reads: CASSSHRPTSSDTQYF. As DNA, the CDR3 is TGTGCCAGCAGCTCCCACCGACCGACTAGCTCAGATACGCAGTATTTT.